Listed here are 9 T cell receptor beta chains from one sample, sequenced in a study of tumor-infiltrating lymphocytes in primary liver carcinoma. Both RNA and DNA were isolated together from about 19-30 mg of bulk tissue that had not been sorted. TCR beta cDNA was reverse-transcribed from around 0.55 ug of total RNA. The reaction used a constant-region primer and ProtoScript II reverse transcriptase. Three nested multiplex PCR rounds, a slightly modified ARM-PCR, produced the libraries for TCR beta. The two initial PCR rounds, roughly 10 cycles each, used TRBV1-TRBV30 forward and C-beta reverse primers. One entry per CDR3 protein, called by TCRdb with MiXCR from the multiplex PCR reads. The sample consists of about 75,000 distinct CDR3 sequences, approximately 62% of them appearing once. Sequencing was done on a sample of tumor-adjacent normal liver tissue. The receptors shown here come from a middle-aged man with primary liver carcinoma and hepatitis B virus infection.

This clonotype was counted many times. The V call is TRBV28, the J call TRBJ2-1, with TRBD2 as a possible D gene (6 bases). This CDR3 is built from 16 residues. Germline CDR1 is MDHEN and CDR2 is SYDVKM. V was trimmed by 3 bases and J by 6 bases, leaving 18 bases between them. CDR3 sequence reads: CASSLEERPEGNEQFF. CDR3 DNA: TGTGCCAGCAGTTTGGAGGAGCGGCCGGAGGGCAATGAGCAGTTCTTC. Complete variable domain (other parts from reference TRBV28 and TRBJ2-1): DVKVTQSSRYLVKRTGEKVFLECVQDMDHENMFWYRQDPGLGLRLIYFSYDVKMKEKGDIPEGYSVSREKKERFSLILESASTNQTSMYLCASSLEERPEGNEQFFGPGTRLTVL.

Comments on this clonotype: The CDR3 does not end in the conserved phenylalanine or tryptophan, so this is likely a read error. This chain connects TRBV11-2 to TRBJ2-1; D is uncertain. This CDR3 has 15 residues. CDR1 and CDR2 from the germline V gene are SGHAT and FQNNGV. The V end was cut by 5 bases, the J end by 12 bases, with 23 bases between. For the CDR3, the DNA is TGTGCCAGCAGCGCAATCCTGAGCTCCTACAATAGGCAGTTCTCC. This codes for CASSAILSSYNRQFS.

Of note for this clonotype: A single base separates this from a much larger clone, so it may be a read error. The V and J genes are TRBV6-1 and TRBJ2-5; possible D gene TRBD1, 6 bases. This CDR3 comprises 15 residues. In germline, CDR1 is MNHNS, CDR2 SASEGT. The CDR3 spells CASSEGAGAEETHYF. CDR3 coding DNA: TGTGCCAGCAGTGAAGGGGCAGGGGCCGAGGAGACCCACTACTTC.

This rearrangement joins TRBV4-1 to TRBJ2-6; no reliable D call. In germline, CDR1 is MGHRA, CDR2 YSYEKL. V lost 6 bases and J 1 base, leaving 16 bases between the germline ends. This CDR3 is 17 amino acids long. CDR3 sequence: CASSGILELSGANVLTF. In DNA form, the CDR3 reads TGCGCCAGCAGTGGGATCCTCGAACTGTCTGGGGCCAACGTCCTGACTTTC.

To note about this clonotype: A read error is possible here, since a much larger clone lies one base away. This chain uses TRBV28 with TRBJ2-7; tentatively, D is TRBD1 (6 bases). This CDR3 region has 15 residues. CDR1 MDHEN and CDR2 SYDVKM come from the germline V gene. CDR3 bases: TGTGTCAGCAGTCCAAGACAGGCGTACCCCCTCGAGCAGTACTTC. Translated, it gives CVSSPRQAYPLEQYF.

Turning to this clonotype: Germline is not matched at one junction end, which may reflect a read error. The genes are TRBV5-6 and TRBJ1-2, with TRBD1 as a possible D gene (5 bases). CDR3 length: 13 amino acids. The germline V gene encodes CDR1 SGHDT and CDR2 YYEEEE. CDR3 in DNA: TGTGCCAGCAGCGTGGTTGGGGCAGGAGGCTACGCCTTC. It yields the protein CASSVVGAGGYAF.

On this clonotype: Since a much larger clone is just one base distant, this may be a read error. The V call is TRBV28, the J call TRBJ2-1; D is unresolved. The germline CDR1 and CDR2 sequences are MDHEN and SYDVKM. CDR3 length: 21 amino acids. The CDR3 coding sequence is TGTGCCAACAGTTTTTGGTCCGGCCCCCGCTTTCCACCGAGCTCCTACAATGAGCAGTTCTTC. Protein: CANSFWSGPRFPPSSYNEQFF.

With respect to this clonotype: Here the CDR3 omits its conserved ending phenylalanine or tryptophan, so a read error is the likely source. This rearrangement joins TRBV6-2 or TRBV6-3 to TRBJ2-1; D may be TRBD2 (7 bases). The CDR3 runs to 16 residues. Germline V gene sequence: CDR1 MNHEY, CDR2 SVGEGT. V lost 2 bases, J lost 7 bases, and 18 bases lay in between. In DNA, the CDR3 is TGTGCCAGCAGTTACCAGCTAGGGGGAGGGAAGAATGAGCAGTTCTCC. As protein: CASSYQLGGGKNEQFS.

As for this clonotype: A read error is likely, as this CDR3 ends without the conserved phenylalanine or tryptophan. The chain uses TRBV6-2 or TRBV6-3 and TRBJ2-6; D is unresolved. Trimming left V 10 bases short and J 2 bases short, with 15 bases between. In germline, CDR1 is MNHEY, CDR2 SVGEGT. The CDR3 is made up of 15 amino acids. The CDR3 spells CATLPHETGANVLTL. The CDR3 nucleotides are TGTGCCACCCTCCCTCACGAGACTGGGGCCAACGTCCTGACTTTA.